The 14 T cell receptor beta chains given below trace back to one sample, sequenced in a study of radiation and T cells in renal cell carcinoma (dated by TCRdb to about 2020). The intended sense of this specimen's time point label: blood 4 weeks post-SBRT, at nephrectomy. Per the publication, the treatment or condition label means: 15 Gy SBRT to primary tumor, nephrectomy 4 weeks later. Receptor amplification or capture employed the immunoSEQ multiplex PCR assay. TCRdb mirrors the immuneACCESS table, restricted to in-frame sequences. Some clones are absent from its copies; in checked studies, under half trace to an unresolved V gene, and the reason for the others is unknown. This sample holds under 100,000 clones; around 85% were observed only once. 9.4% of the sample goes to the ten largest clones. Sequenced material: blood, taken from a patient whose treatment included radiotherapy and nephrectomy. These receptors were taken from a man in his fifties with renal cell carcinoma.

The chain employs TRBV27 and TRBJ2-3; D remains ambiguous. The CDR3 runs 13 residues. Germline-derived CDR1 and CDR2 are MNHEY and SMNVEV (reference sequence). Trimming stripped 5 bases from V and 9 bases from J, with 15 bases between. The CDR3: CASSQRAPGTQYF. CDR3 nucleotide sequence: TGTGCCAGCAGTCAACGGGCCCCGGGCACGCAGTATTTT.

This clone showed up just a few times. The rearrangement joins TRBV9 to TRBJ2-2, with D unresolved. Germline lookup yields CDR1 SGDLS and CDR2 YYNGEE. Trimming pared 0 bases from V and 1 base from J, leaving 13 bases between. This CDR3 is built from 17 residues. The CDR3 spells CASSVDLQRENTGELFF. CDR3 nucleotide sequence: TGTGCCAGCAGCGTAGACCTACAGAGAGAGAACACCGGGGAGCTGTTTTTT.

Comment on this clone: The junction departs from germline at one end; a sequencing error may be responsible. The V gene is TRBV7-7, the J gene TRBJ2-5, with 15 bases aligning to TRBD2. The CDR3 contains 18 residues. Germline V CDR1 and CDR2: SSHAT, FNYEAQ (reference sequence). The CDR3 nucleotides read TGTGCTAGCAGCCGGAGCGGACTAGCGGGAGGGACCCAAGAGACCCAGTACTTC. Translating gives CASSRSGLAGGTQETQYF.

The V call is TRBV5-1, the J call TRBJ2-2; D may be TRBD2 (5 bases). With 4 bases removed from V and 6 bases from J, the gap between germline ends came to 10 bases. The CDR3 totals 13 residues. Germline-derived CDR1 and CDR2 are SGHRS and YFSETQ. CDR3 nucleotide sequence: TGCGCCAGCAGCCCCGGACTCTCCGGGGAGCTGTTTTTT. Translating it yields CASSPGLSGELFF. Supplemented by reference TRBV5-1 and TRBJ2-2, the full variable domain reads KAGVTQTPRYLIKTRGQQVTLSCSPISGHRSVSWYQQTPGQGLQFLFEYFSETQRNKGNFPGRFSGRQFSNSRSEMNVSTLELGDSALYLCASSPGLSGELFFGEGSRLTVL.

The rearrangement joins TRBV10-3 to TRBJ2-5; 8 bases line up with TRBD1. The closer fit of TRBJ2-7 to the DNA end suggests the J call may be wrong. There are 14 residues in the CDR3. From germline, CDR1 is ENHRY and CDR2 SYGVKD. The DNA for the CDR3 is TGTGCCATCAGTGAGCCGGGACAGGCCTACGAGCAGTACTTC. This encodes CAISEPGQAYEQYF.

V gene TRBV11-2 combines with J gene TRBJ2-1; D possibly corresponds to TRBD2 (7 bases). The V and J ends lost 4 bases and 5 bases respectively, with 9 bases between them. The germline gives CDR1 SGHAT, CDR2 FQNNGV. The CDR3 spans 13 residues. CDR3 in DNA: TGTGCCAGCAGCTCCGGGGGGCACAATGAGCAGTTCTTC. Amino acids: CASSSGGHNEQFF.

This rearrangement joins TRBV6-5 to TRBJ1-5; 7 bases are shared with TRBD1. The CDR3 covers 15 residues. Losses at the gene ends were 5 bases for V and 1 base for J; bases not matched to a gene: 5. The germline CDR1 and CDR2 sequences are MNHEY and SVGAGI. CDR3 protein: CASSRLGQSNQPQHF. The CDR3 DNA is TGTGCCAGCAGTCGCCTGGGACAGAGCAATCAGCCCCAGCATTTT.

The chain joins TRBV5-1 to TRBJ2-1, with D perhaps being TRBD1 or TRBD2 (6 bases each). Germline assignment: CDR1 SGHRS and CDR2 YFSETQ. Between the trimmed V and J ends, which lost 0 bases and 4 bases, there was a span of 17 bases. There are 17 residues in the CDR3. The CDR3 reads CASSLAVGRGHYNEQFF. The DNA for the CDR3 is TGCGCCAGCAGCTTGGCGGTGGGTCGGGGGCATTACAATGAGCAGTTCTTC. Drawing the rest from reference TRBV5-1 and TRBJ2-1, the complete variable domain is KAGVTQTPRYLIKTRGQQVTLSCSPISGHRSVSWYQQTPGQGLQFLFEYFSETQRNKGNFPGRFSGRQFSNSRSEMNVSTLELGDSALYLCASSLAVGRGHYNEQFFGPGTRLTVL.

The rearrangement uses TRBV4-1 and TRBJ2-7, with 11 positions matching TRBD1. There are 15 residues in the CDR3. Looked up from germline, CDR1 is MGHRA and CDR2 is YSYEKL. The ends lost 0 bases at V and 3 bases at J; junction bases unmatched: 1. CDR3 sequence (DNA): TGCGCCAGCAGCCAAGAGGGGACAGGGGGCTACGAGCAGTACTTC. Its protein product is CASSQEGTGGYEQYF.

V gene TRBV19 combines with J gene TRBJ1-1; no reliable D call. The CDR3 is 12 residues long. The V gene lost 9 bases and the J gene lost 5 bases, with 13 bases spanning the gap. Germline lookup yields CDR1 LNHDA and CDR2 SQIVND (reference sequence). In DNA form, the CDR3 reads TGTGCCAGCGACGGATGGTCGACTGAAGCTTTCTTT. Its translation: CASDGWSTEAFF.

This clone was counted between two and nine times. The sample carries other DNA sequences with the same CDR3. The CDR3 nucleotides are TGTGCCAGTAGTAGCACTAGCGGTAGCTCCTACGAGCAGTACTTC. This sequence encodes CASSSTSGSSYEQYF. This chain links TRBV19 with TRBJ2-7; the match to TRBD2 covers 8 bases. V dropped 4 bases and J dropped 0; count of bases not matched to a gene: 5. From germline, CDR1 is LNHDA and CDR2 SQIVND (reference sequence). The CDR3 totals 15 residues.

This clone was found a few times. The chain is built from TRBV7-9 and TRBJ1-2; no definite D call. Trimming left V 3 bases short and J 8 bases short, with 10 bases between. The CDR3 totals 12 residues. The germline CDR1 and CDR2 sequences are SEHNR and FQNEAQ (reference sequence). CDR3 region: CASSLESRGYTF. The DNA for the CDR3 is TGTGCCAGCAGCTTGGAGTCACGGGGCTACACCTTC. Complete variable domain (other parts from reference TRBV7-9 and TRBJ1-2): DTGVSQNPRHKITKRGQNVTFRCDPISEHNRLYWYRQTLGQGPEFLTYFQNEAQLEKSRLLSDRFSAERPKGSFSTLEIQRTEQGDSAMYLCASSLESRGYTFGSGTRLTVV.

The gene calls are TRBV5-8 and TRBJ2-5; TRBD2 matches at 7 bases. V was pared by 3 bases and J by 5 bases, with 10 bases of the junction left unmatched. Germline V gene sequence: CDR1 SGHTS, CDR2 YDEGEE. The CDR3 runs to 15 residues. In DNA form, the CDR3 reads TGTGCCAGCAGCTCCGGGGCGGCGGGGGTCGAGACCCAGTACTTC. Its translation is CASSSGAAGVETQYF.

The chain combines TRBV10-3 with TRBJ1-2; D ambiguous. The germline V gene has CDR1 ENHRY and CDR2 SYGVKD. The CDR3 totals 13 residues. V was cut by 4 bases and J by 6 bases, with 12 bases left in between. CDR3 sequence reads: CAISGNLGDGYTF. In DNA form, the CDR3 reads TGTGCCATCAGTGGGAATCTTGGAGATGGCTACACCTTC.